The following is a T cell receptor beta chain sequence with its context. Its antigen is unknown. The sample originates from a study of cytomegalovirus exposure and HLA in healthy donors. The study, taken as a whole, reports: The likely origin of a cluster of highly shared sequence variants was a sequencing artifact. Several top significant clusters appeared, in a later analysis, to be linked to common viral pathogens. A few of the chains that were CMV-associated were confirmed in vitro to be specific for CMV antigens.

The PCR used 60 Vbeta and 13 Jbeta primers. Per the authors' pipeline: Later work found around 72 million unique TCR beta chains, with about 10 million shared. The protocol was immunoSEQ multiplex PCR, while the TCRdb copy is restricted to in-frame clones and leaves out a portion. V and J calls and clone size are as listed in that table; D and trimming were resolved from the DNA. Of 130,000 or so clones in the sample, just over 65% were seen once. The sample taken for sequencing was PBMCs. This clonotype was obtained from a woman aged 55 to 70 in good health and CMV-seronegative.

CDR3 coding DNA: TGCGCCAGCAGCTTGCTTCCTCGGGGGTCTACGGACTACAATGAGCAGTTCTTC. It is translated as CASSLLPRGSTDYNEQFF. The rearrangement links TRBV5-1 to TRBJ2-1, with a weak D call TRBD2 (6 bases). CDR3 size: 18 residues. Germline CDR1 is SGHRS and CDR2 is YFSETQ. Trimming stripped 1 base from V and 3 bases from J, with 20 bases between. The variable domain in full, completed from reference TRBV5-1 and TRBJ2-1, reads KAGVTQTPRYLIKTRGQQVTLSCSPISGHRSVSWYQQTPGQGLQFLFEYFSETQRNKGNFPGRFSGRQFSNSRSEMNVSTLELGDSALYLCASSLLPRGSTDYNEQFFGPGTRLTVL.